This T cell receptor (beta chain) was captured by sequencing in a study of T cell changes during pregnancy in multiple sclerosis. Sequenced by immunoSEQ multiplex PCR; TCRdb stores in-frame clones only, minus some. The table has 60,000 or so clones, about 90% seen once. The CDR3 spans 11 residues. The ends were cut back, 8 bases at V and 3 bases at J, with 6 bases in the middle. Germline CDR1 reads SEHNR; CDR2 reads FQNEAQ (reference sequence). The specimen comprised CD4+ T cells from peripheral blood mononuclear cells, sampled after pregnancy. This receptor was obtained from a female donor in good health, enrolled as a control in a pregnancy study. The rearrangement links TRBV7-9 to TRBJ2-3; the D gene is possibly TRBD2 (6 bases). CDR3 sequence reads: CASGGTDTQYF. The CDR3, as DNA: TGTGCCAGCGGGGGGACAGATACGCAGTATTTT.